The 22 T cell receptor beta chains below all came from one sample that was sequenced in a study of cytomegalovirus exposure and HLA in healthy donors. Primers included in the PCR were 60 Vbeta and 13 Jbeta primers. Method: immunoSEQ multiplex PCR; TCRdb's copy keeps in-frame clones and lacks some. The data contain 130,000 to 150,000 clones, 60% to 85% of them singletons. The specimen sequenced was PBMCs. The receptor set was obtained from a woman in her 40s in good health and CMV-seropositive.

V usage is TRBV6-5 and J usage is TRBJ2-7, with 8 positions matching TRBD1. The V gene's germline CDR1 is MNHEY and CDR2 SVGAGI. This CDR3 has 15 amino acids. V was pared by 5 bases and J by 6 bases, with 12 bases of the junction left unmatched. The CDR3, as DNA: TGTGCCAGCAGTCCCTTATATTCGGACAGGGCCGAGCAGTACTTC. As protein: CASSPLYSDRAEQYF.

This chain connects TRBV27 to TRBJ2-5; D is perhaps TRBD2 (7 bases). The CDR3 has 13 amino acids. Trimming took off 0 bases at V and 11 bases at J, with 13 bases between the two ends. Germline V gives CDR1 MNHEY, CDR2 SMNVEV (reference sequence). The CDR3 sequence is CASSLSRGGQQYF. In DNA, the CDR3 is TGTGCCAGCAGTTTATCGAGGGGGGGCCAGCAGTACTTC.

This rearrangement joins TRBV6-5 to TRBJ2-3; no reliable D call. This CDR3 has 13 amino acids. Trimming stripped 1 base from V and 5 bases from J, with 7 bases between. Germline V gives CDR1 MNHEY, CDR2 SVGAGI. The CDR3 bases are TGTGCCAGCAGTTACTTACGCGGAGATACGCAGTATTTT. Amino acids: CASSYLRGDTQYF.

The J gene is TRBJ2-2, the V gene TRBV9, with TRBD1 identical over 8 bases. With V trimmed by 3 bases and J by 2 bases, 9 bases remained unmatched. Looked up from germline, CDR1 is SGDLS and CDR2 is YYNGEE. This CDR3 is 17 amino acids long. The CDR3 sequence: CASSADRGSSNTGELFF. In DNA form, the CDR3 reads TGTGCCAGCAGCGCCGACAGGGGCTCTTCTAACACCGGGGAGCTGTTTTTT.

The chain links TRBV5-6 to TRBJ1-1; D may be TRBD1 (5 bases). V was pared by 3 bases and J by 1 base, with 10 bases between. The CDR3 runs to 14 residues. Germline CDR1 reads SGHDT; CDR2 reads YYEEEE. The CDR3 loop is CASSWDSRNTEAFF. For the CDR3, the DNA is TGTGCCAGCAGCTGGGACTCTCGGAACACTGAAGCTTTCTTT. The complete variable domain, with remaining parts taken from reference TRBV5-6 and TRBJ1-1, reads DAGVTQSPTHLIKTRGQQVTLRCSPKSGHDTVSWYQQALGQGPQFIFQYYEEEERQRGNFPDRFSGHQFPNYSSELNVNALLLGDSALYLCASSWDSRNTEAFFGQGTRLTVV.

This clone has just one count. This chain uses TRBV7-3 with TRBJ2-1; 8 bases agree with TRBD2. The V gene's germline CDR1 is SGHTA and CDR2 FQGTGA. The CDR3 consists of 16 residues. V was pared by 5 bases and J by 8 bases, with 14 bases of the junction left unmatched. The CDR3 DNA reads TGTGCCAGCAGCCTAAACCCGGGACTAGATTTCTATGAGCAGTTCTTC. Translated: CASSLNPGLDFYEQFF.

The V and J genes are TRBV5-1 and TRBJ2-3; TRBD1 aligns across 10 bases. With V trimmed by 5 bases and J by 4 bases, 4 bases remained unmatched. The germline CDR1 and CDR2 sequences are SGHRS and YFSETQ. The CDR3 length is 14 residues. The CDR3 DNA follows: TGCGCCAGCAGTCACGGACAGGGGGCAGATACGCAGTATTTT. It encodes CASSHGQGADTQYF.

The chain is built from TRBV10-3 and TRBJ2-7, with D perhaps matching TRBD1 (6 bases). Germline V gene lookup returns CDR1 ENHRY and CDR2 SYGVKD. The V end was cut by 0 bases, the J end by 3 bases, with 18 bases between. The CDR3 has 17 residues. The CDR3 coding sequence is TGTGCCATCAGTGAGTCGATGGGGGCGGGCCTCATCTACGAGCAGTACTTC. This codes for CAISESMGAGLIYEQYF.

The chain has TRBV28 and TRBJ1-2; 8 bases match TRBD1. This CDR3 comprises 14 residues. J lost 8 bases, V lost 7 bases, and 12 bases had no gene match. The germline V gene has CDR1 MDHEN and CDR2 SYDVKM. DNA of the CDR3: TGTGCCAGCACCGAATTCAGGGGGCTGTGGGGCTACACCTTC. Its protein product is CASTEFRGLWGYTF.

The chain recombines TRBV7-6 with TRBJ2-7; tentative D call: TRBD1 (5 bases). Trimming cost V 5 bases and J 7 bases, with 12 bases left between them. The CDR3 spans 12 residues. Germline CDR1 and CDR2: SGHVS and FNYEAQ. In DNA, the CDR3 is TGTGCCAGCAGCCCAACCTACAGGGAGCAGTACTTC. Protein product: CASSPTYREQYF.

The rearrangement uses TRBV6-5 and TRBJ1-2; 10 bases are shared with TRBD1. The CDR3 contains 15 residues. Germline V gene lookup returns CDR1 MNHEY and CDR2 SVGAGI. Trimming cost V 6 bases and J 0 bases; bases outside gene matches: 4. This CDR3 reads CASRRQGAANYGYTF. The CDR3 DNA reads TGTGCCAGCAGGCGACAGGGGGCTGCTAACTATGGCTACACCTTC.

This clone has only one observation. The chain links TRBV5-1 to TRBJ2-5, with TRBD1 matching over 10 bases. J was trimmed by 4 bases and V by 4 bases; bases with no gene match: 13. The CDR3 is made up of 17 amino acids. Germline V gene sequence: CDR1 SGHRS, CDR2 YFSETQ. In DNA, the CDR3 is TGCGCCAGCAGCCTCGTCCCGGGACAGGGGTTACGAGAGACCCAGTACTTC. This translates into CASSLVPGQGLRETQYF. Based on the CDR3 plus reference TRBV5-1 and TRBJ2-5, the full variable domain is KAGVTQTPRYLIKTRGQQVTLSCSPISGHRSVSWYQQTPGQGLQFLFEYFSETQRNKGNFPGRFSGRQFSNSRSEMNVSTLELGDSALYLCASSLVPGQGLRETQYFGPGTRLLVL.

This chain uses TRBV6-5 with TRBJ2-3; 14 nucleotides line up with TRBD2. CDR3 length equals 14 residues. Trimming at V came to 7 bases and at J to 5 bases, leaving 2 bases not matched to a gene. Germline V CDR1 and CDR2: MNHEY, SVGAGI. The CDR3 loop is CASKTSGGVDTQYF. The CDR3 DNA follows: TGTGCCAGCAAGACTAGCGGGGGGGTAGATACGCAGTATTTT.

The V call is TRBV6-5, the J call TRBJ2-5; D call uncertain. The germline V gene has CDR1 MNHEY and CDR2 SVGAGI. The length of the CDR3 is 12 residues. V lost 4 bases and J 5 bases, leaving 8 bases between the germline ends. The CDR3 sequence is CASSSSSETQYF. The CDR3 region has the DNA TGTGCCAGCAGTTCTAGTTCGGAGACCCAGTACTTC.

The chain links TRBV2 to TRBJ2-3; perhaps TRBD1 as D (5 bases). V lost 6 bases and J 0 bases, leaving 16 bases between the germline ends. Germline assignment: CDR1 SNHLY and CDR2 FYNNEI. This CDR3 comprises 16 residues. CDR3 coding DNA: TGTGCCAGCAGATACCAACAGGTTTCCAGCACAGATACGCAGTATTTT. It specifies CASRYQQVSSTDTQYF.

This clone was seen just once. The chain links TRBV9 to TRBJ2-7; 10 nucleotides match TRBD2. From germline, CDR1 is SGDLS and CDR2 YYNGEE. The V and J ends lost 0 bases and 7 bases, in that order; junction bases with no gene match: 4. This CDR3 is built from 14 residues. The CDR3 sequence is CASSVGLAGVEQYF. The CDR3 bases are TGTGCCAGCAGCGTAGGGCTAGCGGGGGTTGAGCAGTACTTC.

The genes are TRBV18 and TRBJ2-3; 8 bases line up with TRBD1. The CDR3 runs 17 residues. Unmatched junction bases numbered 8, after V lost 0 bases and J lost 3 bases. The germline V gene encodes CDR1 KGHSH and CDR2 LQKENI. The CDR3 coding sequence is TGTGCCAGCTCACCACCGTTGTTTACAGGGGGAACAGATACGCAGTATTTT. Residues: CASSPPLFTGGTDTQYF.

The chain employs TRBV7-9 and TRBJ1-4, with unresolved D. CDR1 and CDR2 from the germline V gene are SEHNR and FQNEAQ (reference sequence). The V end lost 5 bases, the J end lost 8 bases, and 15 bases lay between the germline ends. CDR3 length: 14 amino acids. CDR3 loop: CASSLTNINEKLFF. The DNA for the CDR3 is TGTGCCAGCAGCCTAACCAATATAAACGAAAAACTGTTTTTT.

This clone was counted once. The chain recombines TRBV7-3 with TRBJ1-1, with 8 nucleotides matching TRBD1. Germline CDR1 and CDR2: SGHTA and FQGTGA. The V and J ends lost 5 bases and 1 base, in that order; junction bases with no gene match: 21. The CDR3 length is 20 residues. CDR3 nucleotides: TGTGCCAGCAGCCACAGCACCTATGGCCCTACAGGGGGAAGGAACACTGAAGCTTTCTTT. Its protein is CASSHSTYGPTGGRNTEAFF. Full variable domain (rest looked up from reference TRBV7-3 and TRBJ1-1): GAGVSQTPSNKVTEKGKYVELRCDPISGHTALYWYRQSLGQGPEFLIYFQGTGAADDSGLPNDRFFAVRPEGSVSTLKIQRTERGDSAVYLCASSHSTYGPTGGRNTEAFFGQGTRLTVV.

The chain uses TRBV13 and TRBJ2-3; D unclear. CDR1 is PRHDT and CDR2 is FYEKMQ in the germline V gene (reference sequence). The ends were cut back, 1 base at V and 4 bases at J, with 12 bases in the middle. This CDR3 is 15 amino acids long. CDR3 coding DNA: TGTGCCAGCAGCTTAGATTCTAGGTTTTCAGATACGCAGTATTTT. Protein: CASSLDSRFSDTQYF.

DNA for the CDR3: TGTGCCAGCAGCGAGACAGGGAATAATTCACCCCTCCACTTT. This codes for CASSETGNNSPLHF. V usage is TRBV9 and J usage is TRBJ1-6; 7 positions match TRBD1. The CDR3 runs 14 residues. V lost 3 bases to trimming and J lost 5 bases; unmatched junction nucleotides: 2. Germline V gene lookup returns CDR1 SGDLS and CDR2 YYNGEE.

The chain uses TRBV6-6 and TRBJ1-2; D is uncertain. V dropped 0 bases and J dropped 2 bases, with 7 bases sitting between them. The germline gives CDR1 MNHNY, CDR2 SVGAGI (reference sequence). The CDR3 consists of 14 residues. The CDR3 coding sequence is TGTGCCAGCAGTTACTCGGAGGGAAACTATGGCTACACCTTC. It translates to CASSYSEGNYGYTF.